This TCR beta chain was documented in a study of PD-1 blockade in classical Hodgkin lymphoma. Germline CDR1 and CDR2: SGHTA and FQGNSA. With 0 bases removed from V and 5 bases from J, the gap between germline ends came to 5 bases. The CDR3 totals 13 residues. About this clone itself: Its specificity is unknown.

General study points: According to reports, newly diagnosed patients had lower baseline TCR diversity than healthy donors, and relapsed/refractory patients had lower baseline TCR diversity still.

TCRdb's copy holds only in-frame clones and misses some; the assay was immunoSEQ multiplex PCR. The table shows 45,000 to 60,000 clones, with more than 75% occurring only once. This sample's time point: cycle 4 day 1 (C4D1), after more than 5 weeks of nivolumab. Each and every patient relapsed after autologous stem cell transplantation, and patients got differing brentuximab vedotin exposure. Material: peripheral blood mononuclear cells (PBMCs), obtained before the fourth cycle of nivolumab. The sequence came from a human donor with classical Hodgkin lymphoma. The genes are TRBV7-2 and TRBJ2-1, with D perhaps given as TRBD1 or TRBD2 (5 bases each). The CDR3 here is CASSLAGDNEQFF. The CDR3 DNA is TGTGCCAGCAGCTTAGCGGGGGACAATGAGCAGTTCTTC.